This T cell receptor beta chain was sequenced during a study of T cells in Graves' hyperthyroidism and ophthalmopathy. Exclusion of a patient resulted from uncontrolled infection, other autoimmune disease, pregnancy or lactation. There were TCR beta CDR3 regions amplified from RNA transcripts. First-round RT-PCR targeting the TCR CDR3 was performed with the HTBI primer set. MiXCR, applied by TCRdb to the multiplex PCR reads, yields one record per CDR3 protein. Of over 700,000 distinct CDR3 sequences listed, under 20% are singletons. The CDR3 loop spans 14 amino acids. Per germline, CDR1 SEHNR and CDR2 FQNEAQ (reference sequence). J lost 2 bases, V lost 2 bases, and 3 bases had no gene match. There are many counts of this clonotype.

This clonotype was obtained from a woman aged 45-59 years with Graves' hyperthyroidism that later progressed to Graves' ophthalmopathy. The chain uses TRBV7-9 and TRBJ2-7; 7 positions match TRBD1. Sequences were obtained from blood. This CDR3 reads CASSLRDSTYEQYF. DNA of the CDR3: TGTGCCAGCAGCTTAAGGGACAGTACCTACGAGCAGTACTTC.